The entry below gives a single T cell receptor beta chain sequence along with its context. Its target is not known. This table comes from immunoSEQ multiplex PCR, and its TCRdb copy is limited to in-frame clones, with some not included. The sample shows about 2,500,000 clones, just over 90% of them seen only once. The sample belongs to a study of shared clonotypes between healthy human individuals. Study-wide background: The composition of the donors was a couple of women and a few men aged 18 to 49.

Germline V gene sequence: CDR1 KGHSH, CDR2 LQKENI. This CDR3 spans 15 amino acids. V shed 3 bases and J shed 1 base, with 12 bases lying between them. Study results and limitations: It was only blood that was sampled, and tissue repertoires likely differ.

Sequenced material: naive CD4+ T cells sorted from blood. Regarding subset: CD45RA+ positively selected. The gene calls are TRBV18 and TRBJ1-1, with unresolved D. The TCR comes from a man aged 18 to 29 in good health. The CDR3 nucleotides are TGTGCCAGCTCACCGAGGACCCCAAGGAACACTGAAGCTTTCTTT. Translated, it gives CASSPRTPRNTEAFF.